These 15 T cell receptor beta chains were all obtained from the same sample, sequenced in a study of blood T cell repertoires in COVID-19. Sequencing was performed with immunoSEQ multiplex PCR; in TCRdb, only in-frame clones are kept and a portion is missing. The table shows approximately 360,000 clones, with about 90% occurring only once. Sequenced input: peripheral blood. All receptors come from a middle-aged man with acute or convalescent COVID-19.

V gene TRBV2 combines with J gene TRBJ2-4; 13 bases align to TRBD2. CDR3 length: 19 residues. Per germline, CDR1 SNHLY and CDR2 FYNNEI. Unmatched junction bases numbered 14, after V lost 4 bases and J lost 5 bases. The DNA of the CDR3 is TGTGCCAGCAGTGGGGGACTAGCGGGAATCGAGTCGGTCGAAAACATTCAGTACTTC. It encodes CASSGGLAGIESVENIQYF.

The chain carries TRBV5-6 and TRBJ2-5; TRBD1 agrees at 10 bases. The length of the CDR3 is 15 residues. With 4 bases clipped from V and 4 bases from J, the junction kept 7 bases outside the gene matches. Per germline, CDR1 SGHDT and CDR2 YYEEEE. CDR3 nucleotide sequence: TGTGCCAGCAGCCTAGGGACAGGGGATGTAGAGACCCAGTACTTC. This encodes CASSLGTGDVETQYF.

The chain couples TRBV9 to TRBJ1-5; D is unresolved. V lost 6 bases and J lost 0, with 25 bases in between. This CDR3 is 19 amino acids long. CDR1 is SGDLS, CDR2 YYNGEE, per germline. CDR3 coding DNA: TGTGCCAGCAAGGTAACAGAATGGTTTCCCCCGAGTAGCAATCAGCCCCAGCATTTT. Translating gives CASKVTEWFPPSSNQPQHF.

This clone has only one observation. The chain recombines TRBV5-1 with TRBJ1-1, with D maybe TRBD1 (6 bases). V lost 0 bases and J 6 bases, leaving 15 bases between the germline ends. Germline-derived CDR1 and CDR2 are SGHRS and YFSETQ. The CDR3 has 15 residues. The CDR3 protein is CASSLVQGRDAEAFF. The DNA for the CDR3 is TGCGCCAGCAGCTTGGTGCAGGGGCGCGACGCTGAAGCTTTCTTT.

V and J are TRBV28 and TRBJ1-2; possibly TRBD1 for D (5 bases). The CDR3 length is 13 residues. Trimming removed 4 bases from V and 4 bases from J, with 10 bases in between. CDR1 MDHEN and CDR2 SYDVKM come from the germline V gene. The CDR3 DNA is TGTGCCAGCAGTTCAGGGAGGAGCTATGGCTACACCTTC. It is translated as CASSSGRSYGYTF.

Comments on this clone: One junction end does not reproduce the germline sequence, and a read error may be involved. This sequence joins TRBV7-7 and TRBJ2-3; 10 nucleotides agree with TRBD1. CDR3 length: 15 residues. The V gene's germline CDR1 is SSHAT and CDR2 FNYEAQ (reference sequence). CDR3 DNA: TGTGCTAGCAGCTTAGGGACAGGGGACACAGATACGCAGTATTTT. Translation: CASSLGTGDTDTQYF.

V gene TRBV7-2 combines with J gene TRBJ2-7; D call uncertain. V was clipped by 2 bases and J by 4 bases, with 9 bases between them. CDR3 length: 13 residues. The germline CDR1 and CDR2 sequences are SGHTA and FQGNSA. CDR3 sequence: CASSLWVTYEQYF. Here the CDR3 DNA reads TGTGCCAGCAGCTTATGGGTGACATACGAGCAGTACTTC.

This clone was counted between two and nine times. This chain joins TRBV28 and TRBJ2-5; 9 nucleotides agree with TRBD1. Unmatched junction bases numbered 5, after V lost 5 bases and J lost 4 bases. This CDR3 is built from 14 residues. CDR1 is MDHEN and CDR2 is SYDVKM in the germline V gene. This chain's CDR3 is CASSPRDRAETQYF. In nucleotides, the CDR3 is TGTGCCAGCAGTCCCCGGGACAGGGCAGAGACCCAGTACTTC.

This rearrangement joins TRBV29-1 to TRBJ2-7; TRBD2 aligns across 8 bases. V trimming: 0 bases; J trimming: 2 bases; junction bases outside the gene matches: 9. Germline lookup yields CDR1 SQVTM and CDR2 ANQGSEA. The CDR3 is 16 residues long. The CDR3 loop reads CSVEDWTGGPPYEQYF. Here the CDR3 DNA reads TGCAGCGTTGAAGATTGGACGGGAGGGCCCCCCTACGAGCAGTACTTC.

The J gene is TRBJ2-5, the V gene TRBV7-6, with D perhaps matching TRBD1 (6 bases). CDR1 is SGHVS and CDR2 is FNYEAQ in the germline V gene. CDR3 size: 16 residues. V was clipped by 3 bases and J by 2 bases, with 16 bases between them. CDR3 sequence: CASSLHPNDRQETQYF. As DNA, the CDR3 is TGTGCCAGCAGCTTGCATCCCAATGACAGGCAAGAGACCCAGTACTTC.

This chain links TRBV28 with TRBJ2-7; TRBD2 might be the D (6 bases). The CDR3 is 11 residues long. CDR1 and CDR2 (germline): MDHEN, SYDVKM. Between the trimmed V and J ends, which lost 7 bases and 6 bases, there was a span of 10 bases. Here the CDR3 reads CASTGVGEQYF. CDR3 sequence (DNA): TGTGCCAGCACGGGAGTGGGCGAGCAGTACTTC.

This clone was seen only once. The chain carries TRBV7-8 and TRBJ1-1; 8 nucleotides align to TRBD1. This CDR3 region has 18 residues. CDR1 SGHVS and CDR2 FQNEAQ come from the germline V gene. V gave up 4 bases and J gave up 3 bases; unmatched junction bases: 16. CDR3 loop: CASSWPAAEDRDYTEAFF. The CDR3 DNA reads as TGTGCCAGCAGCTGGCCGGCTGCAGAGGACAGGGACTACACTGAAGCTTTCTTT.

The gene calls are TRBV10-1 and TRBJ2-1, with a tentative D call TRBD2 (5 bases). The CDR3 is made up of 12 amino acids. V was shortened by 8 bases and J by 8 bases, with 13 bases between the two germline ends. Per the germline V gene, CDR1 is WNHNN and CDR2 is SYGVQD (reference sequence). This CDR3 is CASGTSSYEQFF. The CDR3 DNA reads as TGCGCCAGCGGTACTAGTTCCTATGAGCAGTTCTTC.

The V call is TRBV6-5, the J call TRBJ2-7; TRBD2 agrees at 12 bases. Per germline, CDR1 MNHEY and CDR2 SVGAGI. The trim removed 8 bases at V and 0 bases at J, leaving 5 bases unmatched. The CDR3 is made up of 15 amino acids. The CDR3 protein is CASRTSGTPSYEQYF. The CDR3 region has the DNA TGTGCCAGCCGGACTAGCGGGACCCCCTCCTACGAGCAGTACTTC.

The chain joins TRBV11-3 to TRBJ2-1, with no clear D. Germline-derived CDR1 and CDR2 are SGHNT and YENEEA. The CDR3 loop spans 13 amino acids. V lost 4 bases and J 7 bases, leaving 11 bases between the germline ends. Here the CDR3 DNA reads TGTGCCAGCAGCTATGATCGGTTAAATGAGCAGTTCTTC. Protein product: CASSYDRLNEQFF.